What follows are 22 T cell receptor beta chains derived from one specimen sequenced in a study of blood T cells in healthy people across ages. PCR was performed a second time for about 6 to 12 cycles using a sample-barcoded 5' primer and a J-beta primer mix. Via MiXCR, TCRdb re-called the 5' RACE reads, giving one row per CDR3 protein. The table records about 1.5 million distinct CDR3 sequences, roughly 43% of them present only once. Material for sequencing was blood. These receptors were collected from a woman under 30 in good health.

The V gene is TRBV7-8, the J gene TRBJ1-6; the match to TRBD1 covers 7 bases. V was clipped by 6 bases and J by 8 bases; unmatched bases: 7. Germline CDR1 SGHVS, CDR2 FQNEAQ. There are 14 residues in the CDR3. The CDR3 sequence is CASRPTGSYSPLHF. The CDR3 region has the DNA TGTGCCAGCAGACCGACAGGGTCTTATTCACCCCTCCACTTT. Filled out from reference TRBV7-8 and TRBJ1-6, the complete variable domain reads GAGVSQSPRYKVAKRGQDVALRCDPISGHVSLFWYQQALGQGPEFLTYFQNEAQLDKSGLPSDRFFAERPEGSVSTLKIQRTQQEDSAVYLCASRPTGSYSPLHFGNGTRLTVT.

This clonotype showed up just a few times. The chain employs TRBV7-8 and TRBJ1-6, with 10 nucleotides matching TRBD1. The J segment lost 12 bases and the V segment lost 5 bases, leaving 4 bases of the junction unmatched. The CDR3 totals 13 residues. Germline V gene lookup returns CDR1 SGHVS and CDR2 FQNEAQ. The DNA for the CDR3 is TGTGCCAGCAGCCGGGACAGGGGTTTACCCCTCCACTTT. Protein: CASSRDRGLPLHF.

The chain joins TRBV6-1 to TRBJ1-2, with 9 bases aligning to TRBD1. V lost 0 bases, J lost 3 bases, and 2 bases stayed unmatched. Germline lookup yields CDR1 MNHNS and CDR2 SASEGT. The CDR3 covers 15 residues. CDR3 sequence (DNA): TGTGCCAGCAGTGAAGCTGGGACAGGGCACTATGGCTACACCTTC. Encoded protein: CASSEAGTGHYGYTF.

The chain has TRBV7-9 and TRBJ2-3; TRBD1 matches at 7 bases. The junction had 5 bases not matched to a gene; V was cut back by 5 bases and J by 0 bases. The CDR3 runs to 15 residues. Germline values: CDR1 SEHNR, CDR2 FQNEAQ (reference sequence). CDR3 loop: CASSDDRASTDTQYF. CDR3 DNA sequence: TGTGCCAGCAGCGACGACAGGGCTAGCACAGATACGCAGTATTTT.

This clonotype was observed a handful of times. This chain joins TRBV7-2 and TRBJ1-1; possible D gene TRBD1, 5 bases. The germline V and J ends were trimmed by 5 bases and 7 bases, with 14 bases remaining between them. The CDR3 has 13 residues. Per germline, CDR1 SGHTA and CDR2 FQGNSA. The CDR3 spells CASSVGTWSEAFF. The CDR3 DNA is TGTGCCAGCAGCGTCGGGACGTGGAGTGAAGCTTTCTTT.

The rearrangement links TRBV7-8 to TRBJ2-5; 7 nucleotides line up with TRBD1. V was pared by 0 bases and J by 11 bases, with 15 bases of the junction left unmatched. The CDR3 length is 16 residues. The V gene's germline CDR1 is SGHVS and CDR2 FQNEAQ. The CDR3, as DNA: TGTGCCAGCAGCTTAGCCGCTGCAGGGGGATACAATGAGCAGTACTTC. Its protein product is CASSLAAAGGYNEQYF.

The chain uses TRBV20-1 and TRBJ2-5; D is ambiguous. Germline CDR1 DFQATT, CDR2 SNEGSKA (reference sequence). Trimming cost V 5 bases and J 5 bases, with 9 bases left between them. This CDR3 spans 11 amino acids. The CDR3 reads CSAVLVETQYF. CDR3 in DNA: TGCAGTGCTGTGCTGGTGGAGACCCAGTACTTC.

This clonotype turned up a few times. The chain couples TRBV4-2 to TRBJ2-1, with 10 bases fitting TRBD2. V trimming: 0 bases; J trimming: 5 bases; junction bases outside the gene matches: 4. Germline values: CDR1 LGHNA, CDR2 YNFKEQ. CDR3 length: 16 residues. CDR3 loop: CASSQDLLAGNNEQFF. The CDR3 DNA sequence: TGTGCCAGCAGCCAAGATCTACTAGCGGGAAACAATGAGCAGTTCTTC.

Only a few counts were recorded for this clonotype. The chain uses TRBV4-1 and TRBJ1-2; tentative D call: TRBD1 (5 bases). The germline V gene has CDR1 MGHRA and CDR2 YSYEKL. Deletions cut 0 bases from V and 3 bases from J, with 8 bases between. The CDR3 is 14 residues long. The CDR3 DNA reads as TGCGCCAGCAGCCAAGATAAAGGGGACTATGGCTACACCTTC. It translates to CASSQDKGDYGYTF.

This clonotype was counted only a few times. Here the CDR3 DNA reads TGCGCCAGCAGCCAGGGACAGGGTTTGAGTAGCGAGCAGTACTTC. Translating it yields CASSQGQGLSSEQYF. The chain combines TRBV5-1 with TRBJ2-7, with 9 nucleotides matching TRBD1. CDR1 SGHRS and CDR2 YFSETQ come from the germline V gene. CDR3 length: 15 amino acids. Germline trimming cut 4 bases from V and 6 bases from J; bases unmatched to any gene: 11.

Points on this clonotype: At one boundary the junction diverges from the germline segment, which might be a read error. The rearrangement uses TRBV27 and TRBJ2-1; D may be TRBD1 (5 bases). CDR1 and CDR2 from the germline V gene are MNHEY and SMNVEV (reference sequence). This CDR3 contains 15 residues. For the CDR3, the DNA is TGTGCCAGCTTGTCCGGGCAGGGCTCCTACGATGAGCAGTTCTTC. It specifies CASLSGQGSYDEQFF.

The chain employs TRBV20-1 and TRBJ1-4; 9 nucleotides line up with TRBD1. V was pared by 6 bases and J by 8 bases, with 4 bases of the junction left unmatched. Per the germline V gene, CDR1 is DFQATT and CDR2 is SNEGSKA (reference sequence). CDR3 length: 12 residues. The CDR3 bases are TGCAGTGCCCTGGACAGGGGCGAAAAACTGTTTTTT. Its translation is CSALDRGEKLFF.

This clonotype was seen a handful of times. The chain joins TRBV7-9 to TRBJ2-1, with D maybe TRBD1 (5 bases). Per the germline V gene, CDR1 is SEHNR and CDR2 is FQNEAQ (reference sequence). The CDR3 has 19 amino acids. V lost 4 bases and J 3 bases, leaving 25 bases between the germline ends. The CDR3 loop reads CASSSITGPYQQGYNEQFF. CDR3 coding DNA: TGTGCCAGCAGCTCAATAACCGGGCCCTACCAGCAGGGCTACAATGAGCAGTTCTTC.

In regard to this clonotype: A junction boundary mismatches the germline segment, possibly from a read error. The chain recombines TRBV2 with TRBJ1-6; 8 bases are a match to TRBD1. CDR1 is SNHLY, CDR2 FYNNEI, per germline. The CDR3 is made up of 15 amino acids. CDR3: CASSDRGLDNPPLHF. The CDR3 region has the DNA TGTGCCAGCAGTGACAGGGGGCTGGATAATCCACCCCTCCACTTT.

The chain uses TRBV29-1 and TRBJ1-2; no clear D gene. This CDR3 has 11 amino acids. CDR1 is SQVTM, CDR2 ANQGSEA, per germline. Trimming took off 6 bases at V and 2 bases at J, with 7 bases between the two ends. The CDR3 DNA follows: TGCAGCGTCAGGATGAACTATGGCTACACCTTC. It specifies CSVRMNYGYTF.

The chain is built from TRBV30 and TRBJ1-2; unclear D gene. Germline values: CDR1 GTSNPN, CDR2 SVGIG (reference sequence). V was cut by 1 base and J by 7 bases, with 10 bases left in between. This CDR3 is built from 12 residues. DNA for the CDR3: TGTGCCTGGAGTGAAGAATACGGTGGCTACACCTTC. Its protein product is CAWSEEYGGYTF.

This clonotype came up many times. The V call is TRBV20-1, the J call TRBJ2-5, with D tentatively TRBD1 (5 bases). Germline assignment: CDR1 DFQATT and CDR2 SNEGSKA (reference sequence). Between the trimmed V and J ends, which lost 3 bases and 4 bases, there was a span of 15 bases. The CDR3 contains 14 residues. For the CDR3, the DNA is TGCAGTGCTAGTGGGGCATCCGTTTCAGAGACCCAGTACTTC. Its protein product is CSASGASVSETQYF.

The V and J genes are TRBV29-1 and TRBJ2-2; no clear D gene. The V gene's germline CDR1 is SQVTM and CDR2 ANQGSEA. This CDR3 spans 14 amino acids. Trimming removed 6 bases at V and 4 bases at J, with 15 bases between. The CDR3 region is CSVRRALGTGELFF. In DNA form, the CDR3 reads TGCAGCGTGCGACGAGCCTTGGGCACCGGGGAGCTGTTTTTT.

The CDR3 bases are TGTGCCAGCAGCGTGGGACCCCAGAACACTGAAGCTTTCTTT. It codes for CASSVGPQNTEAFF. The chain employs TRBV9 and TRBJ1-1; perhaps TRBD1 as D (5 bases). The CDR3 sequence is 14 residues long. Trimming took off 2 bases at V and 1 base at J, with 9 bases between the two ends. Germline V gives CDR1 SGDLS, CDR2 YYNGEE.

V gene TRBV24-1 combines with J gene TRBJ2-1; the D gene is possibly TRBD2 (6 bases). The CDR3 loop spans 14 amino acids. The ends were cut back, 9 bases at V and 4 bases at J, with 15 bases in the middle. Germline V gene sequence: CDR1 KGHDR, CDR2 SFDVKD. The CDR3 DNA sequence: TGTGCCACCGGAGGGCGGAGAACTTACAATGAGCAGTTCTTC. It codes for CATGGRRTYNEQFF.

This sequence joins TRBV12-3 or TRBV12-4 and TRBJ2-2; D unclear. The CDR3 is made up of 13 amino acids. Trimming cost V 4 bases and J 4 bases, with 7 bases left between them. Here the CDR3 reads CASSSTLTGELFF. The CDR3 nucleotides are TGTGCCAGCAGTTCGACCCTCACCGGGGAGCTGTTTTTT.

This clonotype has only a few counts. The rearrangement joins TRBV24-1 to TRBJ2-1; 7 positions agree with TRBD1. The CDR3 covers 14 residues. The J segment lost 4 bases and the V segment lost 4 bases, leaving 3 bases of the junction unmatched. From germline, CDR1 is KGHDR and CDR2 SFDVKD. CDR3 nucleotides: TGTGCCACCAGTGACAGGGGACAGTACAATGAGCAGTTCTTC. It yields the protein CATSDRGQYNEQFF.